The present T cell receptor beta chain was sequenced within a study of shared clonotypes between healthy human individuals. Per the germline V gene, CDR1 is SGHNT and CDR2 is YYREEE (reference sequence). V gave up 0 bases and J gave up 6 bases, with 14 bases separating them. This CDR3 has 15 residues. General observations from the study: Shared clonotypes: about 5% naive CD4, roughly 4% naive CD8, 2% to 2.5% memory CD4, 0.4% to 0.45% memory CD8. The study generally estimated greater richness for naive than memory subsets.

Deep-level running was used for the assay. TCRdb's copy holds only in-frame clones and misses some; the assay was immunoSEQ multiplex PCR. The sample holds roughly 2,500,000 clones, 93% seen once. The study separated CD4+ cells into CD45RA+ naive and CD45RA-negative memory subsets. On this clone itself: Its antigen remains unidentified.

Source material: naive CD4+ T cells from PBMCs. Documented subset: CD45RA+ positively selected. The chain has TRBV5-4 and TRBJ2-3; D not resolved. This TCR came from a young man in good health. Some clones in this sample may be carry-over from other donors' samples. The CDR3 here is CASSLGLTPADTQYF. CDR3 bases: TGTGCCAGCAGCTTGGGGCTCACCCCCGCTGATACGCAGTATTTT.